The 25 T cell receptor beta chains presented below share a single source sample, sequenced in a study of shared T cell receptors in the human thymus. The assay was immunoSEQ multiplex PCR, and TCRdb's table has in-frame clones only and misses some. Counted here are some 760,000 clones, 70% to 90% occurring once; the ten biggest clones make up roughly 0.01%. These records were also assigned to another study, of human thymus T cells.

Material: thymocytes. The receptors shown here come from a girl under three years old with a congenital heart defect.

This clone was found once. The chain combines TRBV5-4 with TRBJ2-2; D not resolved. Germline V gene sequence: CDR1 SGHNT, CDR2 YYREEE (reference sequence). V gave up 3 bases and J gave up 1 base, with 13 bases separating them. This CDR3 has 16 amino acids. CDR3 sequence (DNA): TGTGCCAGCAGCTCCCAGGAAAGGAAGAACACCGGGGAGCTGTTTTTT. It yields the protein CASSSQERKNTGELFF.

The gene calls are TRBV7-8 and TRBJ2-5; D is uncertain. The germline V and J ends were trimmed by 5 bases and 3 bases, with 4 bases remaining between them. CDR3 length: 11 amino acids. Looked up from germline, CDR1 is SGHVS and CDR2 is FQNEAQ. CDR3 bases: TGTGCCAGCAGCACGGAAGAGACCCAGTACTTC. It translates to CASSTEETQYF.

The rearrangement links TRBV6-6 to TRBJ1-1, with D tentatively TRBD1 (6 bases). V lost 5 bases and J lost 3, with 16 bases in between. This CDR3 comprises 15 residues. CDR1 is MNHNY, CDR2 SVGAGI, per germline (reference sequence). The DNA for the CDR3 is TGTGCCAGCAGTAGCTCAGGGGTTGGGGACACTGAAGCTTTCTTT. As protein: CASSSSGVGDTEAFF.

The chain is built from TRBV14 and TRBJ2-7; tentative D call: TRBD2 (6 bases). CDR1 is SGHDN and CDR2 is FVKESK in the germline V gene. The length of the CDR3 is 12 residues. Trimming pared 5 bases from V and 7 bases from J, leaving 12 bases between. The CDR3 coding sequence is TGTGCCAGCAGCGGCGCAGGAGGGGAGCAGTACTTC. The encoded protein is CASSGAGGEQYF.

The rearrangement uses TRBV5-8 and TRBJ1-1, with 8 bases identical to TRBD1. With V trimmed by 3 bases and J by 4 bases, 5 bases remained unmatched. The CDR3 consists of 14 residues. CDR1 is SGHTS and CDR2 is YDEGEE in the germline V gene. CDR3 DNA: TGTGCCAGCAGCTCGCCGGACAGGGTCACTGAAGCTTTCTTT. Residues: CASSSPDRVTEAFF.

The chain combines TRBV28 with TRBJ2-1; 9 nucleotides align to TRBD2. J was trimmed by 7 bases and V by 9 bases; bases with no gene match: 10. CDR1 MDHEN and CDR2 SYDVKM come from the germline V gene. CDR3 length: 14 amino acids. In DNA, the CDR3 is TGTGCCAGTCAGAGCGGGGGGCCCTGGAATGAGCAGTTCTTC. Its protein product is CASQSGGPWNEQFF.

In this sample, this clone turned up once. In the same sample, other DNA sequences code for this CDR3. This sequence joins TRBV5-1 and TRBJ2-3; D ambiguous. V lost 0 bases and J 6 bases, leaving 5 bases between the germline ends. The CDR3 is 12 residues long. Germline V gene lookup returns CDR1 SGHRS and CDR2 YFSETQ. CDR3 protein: CASSLVRDTQYF. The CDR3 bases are TGCGCCAGCAGCTTGGTGAGGGATACGCAGTATTTT.

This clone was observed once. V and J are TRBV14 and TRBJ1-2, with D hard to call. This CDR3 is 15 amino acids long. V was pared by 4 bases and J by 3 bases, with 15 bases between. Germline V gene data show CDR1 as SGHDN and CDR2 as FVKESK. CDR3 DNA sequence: TGTGCCAGCAGCCGACACACAAGATGGGACTATGGCTACACCTTC. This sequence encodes CASSRHTRWDYGYTF.

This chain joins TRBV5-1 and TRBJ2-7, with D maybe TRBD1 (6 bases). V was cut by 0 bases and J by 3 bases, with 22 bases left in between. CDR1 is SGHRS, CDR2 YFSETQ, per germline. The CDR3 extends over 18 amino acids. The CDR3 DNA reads TGCGCCAGCAGCTTGGCCGGGACAAACACACAGAATTACTACGAGCAGTACTTC. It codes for CASSLAGTNTQNYYEQYF.

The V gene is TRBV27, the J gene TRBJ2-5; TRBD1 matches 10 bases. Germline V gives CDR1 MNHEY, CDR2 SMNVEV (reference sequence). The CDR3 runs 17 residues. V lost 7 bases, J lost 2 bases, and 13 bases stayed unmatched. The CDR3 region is CASNPQSGTGEQETQYF. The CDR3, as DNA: TGTGCCAGCAATCCCCAATCCGGGACAGGGGAACAAGAGACCCAGTACTTC.

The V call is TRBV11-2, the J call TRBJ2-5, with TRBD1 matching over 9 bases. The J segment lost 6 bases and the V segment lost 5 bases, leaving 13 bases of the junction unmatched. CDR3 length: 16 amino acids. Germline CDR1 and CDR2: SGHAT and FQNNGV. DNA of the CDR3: TGTGCCAGCAGCCTAAGGCGGGACAGGGTAAAAAAGACCCAGTACTTC. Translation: CASSLRRDRVKKTQYF.

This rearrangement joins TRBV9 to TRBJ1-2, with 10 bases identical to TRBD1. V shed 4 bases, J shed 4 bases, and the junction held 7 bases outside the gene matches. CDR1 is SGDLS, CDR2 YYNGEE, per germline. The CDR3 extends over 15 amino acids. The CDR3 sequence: CASSPGQGIPYGYTF. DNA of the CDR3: TGTGCCAGCAGCCCGGGACAGGGGATTCCCTATGGCTACACCTTC.

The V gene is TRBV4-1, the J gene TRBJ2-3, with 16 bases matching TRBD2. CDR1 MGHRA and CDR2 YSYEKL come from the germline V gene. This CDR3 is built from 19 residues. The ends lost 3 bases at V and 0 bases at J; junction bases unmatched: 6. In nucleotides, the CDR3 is TGCGCCAGCAGCCAGGGACTAGCGGGGGGGCTTACTAGCACAGATACGCAGTATTTT. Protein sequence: CASSQGLAGGLTSTDTQYF.

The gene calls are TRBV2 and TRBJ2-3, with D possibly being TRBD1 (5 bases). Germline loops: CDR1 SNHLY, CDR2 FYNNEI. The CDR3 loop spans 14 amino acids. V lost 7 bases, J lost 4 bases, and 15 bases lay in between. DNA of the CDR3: TGTGCCAGCAAGTCCGTAAGGGGCCCAGATACGCAGTATTTT. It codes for CASKSVRGPDTQYF.

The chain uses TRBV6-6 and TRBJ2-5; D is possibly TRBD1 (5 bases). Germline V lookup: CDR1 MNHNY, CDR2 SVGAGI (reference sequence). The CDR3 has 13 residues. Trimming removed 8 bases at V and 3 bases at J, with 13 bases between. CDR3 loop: CASFRRREETQYF. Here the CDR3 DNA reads TGTGCCAGCTTTCGACGCAGGGAAGAGACCCAGTACTTC.

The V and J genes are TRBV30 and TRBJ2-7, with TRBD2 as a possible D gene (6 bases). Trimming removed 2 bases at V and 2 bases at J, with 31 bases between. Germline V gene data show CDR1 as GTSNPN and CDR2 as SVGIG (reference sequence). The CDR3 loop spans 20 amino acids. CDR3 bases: TGTGCCTGGAGTTCTGGGAAGGTCAGGTCGGGACTTTCCTATCCCTACGAGCAGTACTTC. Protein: CAWSSGKVRSGLSYPYEQYF.

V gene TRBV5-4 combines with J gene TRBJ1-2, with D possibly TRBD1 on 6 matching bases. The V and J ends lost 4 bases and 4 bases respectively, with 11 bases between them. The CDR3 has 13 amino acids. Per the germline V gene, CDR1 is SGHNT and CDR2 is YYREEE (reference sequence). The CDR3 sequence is CASSLWTAYGYTF. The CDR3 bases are TGTGCCAGCAGCCTTTGGACAGCCTATGGCTACACCTTC.

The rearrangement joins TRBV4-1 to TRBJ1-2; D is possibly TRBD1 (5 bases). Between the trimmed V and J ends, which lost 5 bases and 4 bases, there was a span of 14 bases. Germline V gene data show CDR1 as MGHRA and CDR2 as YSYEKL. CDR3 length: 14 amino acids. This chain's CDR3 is CASSSNKGLYGYTF. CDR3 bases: TGCGCCAGCAGCTCCAATAAGGGGCTCTATGGCTACACCTTC.

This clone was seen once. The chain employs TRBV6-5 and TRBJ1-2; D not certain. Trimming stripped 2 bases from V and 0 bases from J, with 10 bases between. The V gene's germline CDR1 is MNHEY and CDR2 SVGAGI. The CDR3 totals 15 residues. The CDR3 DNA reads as TGTGCCAGCAGTTACGTGTATCCAGCTAACTATGGCTACACCTTC. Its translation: CASSYVYPANYGYTF.

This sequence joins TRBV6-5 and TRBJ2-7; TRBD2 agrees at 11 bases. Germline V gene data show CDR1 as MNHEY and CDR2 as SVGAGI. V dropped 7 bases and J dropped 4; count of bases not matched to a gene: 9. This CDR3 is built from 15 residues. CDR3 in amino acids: CASKIAGGTWYEQYF. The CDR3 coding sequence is TGTGCCAGCAAAATAGCGGGGGGGACTTGGTACGAGCAGTACTTC.

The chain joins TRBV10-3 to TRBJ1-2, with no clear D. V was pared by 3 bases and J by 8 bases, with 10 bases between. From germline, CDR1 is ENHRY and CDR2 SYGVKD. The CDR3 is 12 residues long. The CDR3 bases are TGTGCCATCAGTGACGGGGTAGAAGGCTACACCTTC. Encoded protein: CAISDGVEGYTF.

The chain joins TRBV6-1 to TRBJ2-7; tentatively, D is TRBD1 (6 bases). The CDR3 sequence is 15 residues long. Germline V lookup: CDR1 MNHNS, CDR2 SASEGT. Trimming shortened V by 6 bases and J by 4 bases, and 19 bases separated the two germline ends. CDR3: CASRDRTKGYYEQYF. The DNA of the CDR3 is TGTGCCAGCAGGGACAGAACTAAGGGATATTACGAGCAGTACTTC.

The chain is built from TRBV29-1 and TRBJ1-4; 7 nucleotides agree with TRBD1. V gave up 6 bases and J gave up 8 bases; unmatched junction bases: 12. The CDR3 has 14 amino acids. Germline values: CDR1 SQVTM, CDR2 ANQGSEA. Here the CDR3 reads CSVRVGTEDEKLFF. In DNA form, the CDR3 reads TGCAGCGTCCGGGTGGGGACAGAGGACGAAAAACTGTTTTTT.

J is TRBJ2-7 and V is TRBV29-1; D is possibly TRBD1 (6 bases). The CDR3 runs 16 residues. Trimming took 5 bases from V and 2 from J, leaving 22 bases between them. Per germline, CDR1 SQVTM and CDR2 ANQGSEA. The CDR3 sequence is CSVRTFGGSMAYEQYF. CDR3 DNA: TGCAGCGTTAGGACCTTTGGGGGCTCAATGGCCTACGAGCAGTACTTC.

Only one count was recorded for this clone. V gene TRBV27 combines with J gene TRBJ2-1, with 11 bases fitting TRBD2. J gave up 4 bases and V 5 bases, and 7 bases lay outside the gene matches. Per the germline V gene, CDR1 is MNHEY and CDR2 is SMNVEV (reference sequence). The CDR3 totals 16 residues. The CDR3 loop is CASSPLTSGAYNEQFF. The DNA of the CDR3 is TGTGCCAGCAGTCCACTGACTAGCGGGGCTTACAATGAGCAGTTCTTC.